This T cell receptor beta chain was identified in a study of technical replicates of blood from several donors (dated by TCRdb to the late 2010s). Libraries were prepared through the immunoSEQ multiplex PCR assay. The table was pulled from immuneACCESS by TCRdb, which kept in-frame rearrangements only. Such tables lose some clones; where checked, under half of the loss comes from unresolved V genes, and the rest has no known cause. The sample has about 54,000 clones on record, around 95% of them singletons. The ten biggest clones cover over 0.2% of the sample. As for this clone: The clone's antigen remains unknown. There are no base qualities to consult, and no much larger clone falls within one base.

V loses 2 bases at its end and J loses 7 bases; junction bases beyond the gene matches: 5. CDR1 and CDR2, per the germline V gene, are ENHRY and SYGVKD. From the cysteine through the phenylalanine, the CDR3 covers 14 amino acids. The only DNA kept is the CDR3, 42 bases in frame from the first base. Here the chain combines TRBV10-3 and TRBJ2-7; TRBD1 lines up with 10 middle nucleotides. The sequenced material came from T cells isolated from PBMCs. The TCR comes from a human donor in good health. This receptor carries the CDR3 CAISELGQGREQYF. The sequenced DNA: TGTGCCATCAGTGAGCTGGGACAGGGGAGGGAGCAGTACTTC.